Below are 30 T cell receptor beta chains sequenced from a single sample in a study of blood T cell repertoires in COVID-19. Sequenced by immunoSEQ multiplex PCR; TCRdb stores in-frame clones only, minus some. In the table there are around 63,000 clones, approximately 87% of which are singletons. The sequenced sample was peripheral blood. All receptors come from a woman between 55 and 75 years old with acute or convalescent COVID-19.

This rearrangement joins TRBV4-1 to TRBJ1-1, with D possibly TRBD1 on 5 matching bases. CDR3 length: 18 residues. Deletions cut 0 bases from V and 0 bases from J, with 17 bases between. Germline assignment: CDR1 MGHRA and CDR2 YSYEKL. DNA of the CDR3: TGCGCCAGCAGCCAAGATTTAGGCGCATCCAGGGTGAACACTGAAGCTTTCTTT. Its translation: CASSQDLGASRVNTEAFF.

The chain employs TRBV6-2 or TRBV6-3 and TRBJ2-7; 9 positions agree with TRBD1. Germline values: CDR1 MNHEY, CDR2 SVGEGT. The CDR3 has 16 amino acids. The J segment lost 5 bases and the V segment lost 6 bases, leaving 14 bases of the junction unmatched. The CDR3 DNA reads TGTGCCAGCAGCCCCGGACCCCGGGACAGGGAGGACGAGCAGTACGTC. The encoded protein is CASSPGPRDREDEQYV.

Written as DNA, the CDR3 is TGCGCCAGCGAACCCCTGGGGCAGGGGAACACTGAAGCTTTCTTT. Amino acid sequence: CASEPLGQGNTEAFF. The V call is TRBV5-1, the J call TRBJ1-1; the D gene is possibly TRBD1 (5 bases). Trimming removed 7 bases at V and 1 base at J, with 17 bases between. Germline V gene sequence: CDR1 SGHRS, CDR2 YFSETQ. The CDR3 sequence is 15 residues long.

The V call is TRBV6-6, the J call TRBJ2-3; a weak D match, TRBD2 (6 bases). In germline, CDR1 is MNHNY, CDR2 SVGAGI (reference sequence). The ends were cut back, 4 bases at V and 11 bases at J, with 10 bases in the middle. The CDR3 contains 11 residues. CDR3: CASSSRGRQYF. DNA of the CDR3: TGTGCCAGCAGTTCGCGGGGTAGGCAGTATTTT.

The CDR3 spells CASSDPGLGGNEQFF. DNA of the CDR3: TGTGCCAGCAGTGACCCGGGACTAGGGGGGAATGAGCAGTTCTTC. V and J are TRBV25-1 and TRBJ2-1, with 8 positions matching TRBD2. There are 15 residues in the CDR3. Germline CDR1 reads MGHDK; CDR2 reads SYGVNS. V trimming: 3 bases; J trimming: 7 bases; junction bases outside the gene matches: 8.

In nucleotides, the CDR3 is TGTGCCAGCAGCGTAGATCCCTCGGGACAGGGCACAGATACGCAGTATTTT. Amino acids: CASSVDPSGQGTDTQYF. The chain combines TRBV9 with TRBJ2-3; 8 positions match TRBD1. With V trimmed by 0 bases and J by 1 base, 7 bases remained unmatched. Germline CDR1 is SGDLS and CDR2 is YYNGEE. The CDR3 spans 17 residues.

CDR3 region: CASSSTGEDQPQHF. Here the CDR3 DNA reads TGTGCCAGCAGTTCGACAGGGGAGGATCAGCCCCAGCATTTT. The chain combines TRBV27 with TRBJ1-5; 8 bases map to TRBD1. The V gene end was trimmed by 4 bases and the J gene end by 5 bases; junction bases not matched to a gene: 4. Germline values: CDR1 MNHEY, CDR2 SMNVEV (reference sequence). The CDR3 contains 14 residues.

The chain couples TRBV18 to TRBJ1-1; D gene ambiguous. CDR1 KGHSH and CDR2 LQKENI come from the germline V gene. The length of the CDR3 is 13 residues. V lost 0 bases and J 6 bases, leaving 8 bases between the germline ends. The DNA of the CDR3 is TGTGCCAGCTCACCACCGTACCGGGCTGAAGCTTTCTTT. Its protein is CASSPPYRAEAFF.

CDR3 residues: CASSDSRSSYEQYV. The DNA of the CDR3 is TGTGCCAGCAGCGATTCAAGGAGCTCCTACGAGCAGTACGTC. The chain has TRBV28 and TRBJ2-7; D gene ambiguous. CDR1 and CDR2 (germline): MDHEN, SYDVKM. The CDR3 is made up of 14 amino acids. V was clipped by 6 bases and J by 0 bases, with 12 bases between them.

The V call is TRBV6-5, the J call TRBJ1-1, with D possibly TRBD1 on 5 matching bases. CDR3 length equals 10 residues. V lost 6 bases and J 11 bases, leaving 10 bases between the germline ends. The germline gives CDR1 MNHEY, CDR2 SVGAGI. CDR3 in DNA: TGTGCCAGCAGGCAGGGCAGGGCTTTCTTT. It encodes CASRQGRAFF.

The J gene is TRBJ1-2, the V gene TRBV5-1; D possibly corresponds to TRBD1 (6 bases). Germline V gene sequence: CDR1 SGHRS, CDR2 YFSETQ. Trimming stripped 4 bases from V and 4 bases from J, with 17 bases between. The CDR3 has 15 amino acids. CDR3 region: CASSPDLTGSYGYTF. DNA for the CDR3: TGCGCCAGCAGCCCGGACCTGACAGGTTCCTATGGCTACACCTTC.

This clone turned up a few times. The sample carries other DNA sequences with the same CDR3. This chain joins TRBV5-5 and TRBJ1-2; the match to TRBD1 covers 8 bases. The CDR3 has 15 amino acids. With 0 bases clipped from V and 5 bases from J, the junction kept 6 bases outside the gene matches. Germline values: CDR1 SGHKS, CDR2 YYEKEE (reference sequence). CDR3: CASSLDGTGLYGYTF. CDR3 in DNA: TGTGCCAGCAGCTTGGATGGGACAGGCCTTTATGGCTACACCTTC.

This CDR3 is CASSEIGEGVQPQHF. CDR3 sequence (DNA): TGTGCCAGCAGTGAAATCGGTGAGGGAGTTCAGCCCCAGCATTTT. The chain couples TRBV2 to TRBJ1-5; D is unresolved. CDR3 length equals 15 residues. Trimming pared 2 bases from V and 6 bases from J, leaving 14 bases between. CDR1 and CDR2 from the germline V gene are SNHLY and FYNNEI.

The rearrangement joins TRBV28 to TRBJ2-5, with TRBD2 identical over 13 bases. Trimming removed 8 bases from V and 5 bases from J; junction bases left unmatched: 2. From germline, CDR1 is MDHEN and CDR2 SYDVKM. The CDR3 loop spans 13 amino acids. The CDR3 DNA reads TGTGCCAGCGGGACTAGCGGGGCGGAGACCCAGTACTTC. It encodes CASGTSGAETQYF.

This clone was counted once. The chain joins TRBV28 to TRBJ2-5, with 8 positions matching TRBD1. In germline, CDR1 is MDHEN, CDR2 SYDVKM. Germline trimming cut 10 bases from V and 5 bases from J; bases unmatched to any gene: 9. The CDR3 contains 13 residues. DNA for the CDR3: TGTGCCACCAAGACAGGGGCGGTGGAGACCCAGTACTTC. It specifies CATKTGAVETQYF.

The rearrangement uses TRBV10-3 and TRBJ1-5; 9 bases map to TRBD1. The CDR3 runs 13 residues. After removal of 6 bases from V and 6 bases from J, the junction contained 3 bases not matched to a gene. The V gene's germline CDR1 is ENHRY and CDR2 SYGVKD. CDR3 sequence reads: CAISGTGPQPQHF. The CDR3 bases are TGTGCCATCAGCGGGACAGGGCCTCAGCCCCAGCATTTT.

The chain joins TRBV5-4 to TRBJ1-1; 9 bases line up with TRBD1. Losses at the gene ends were 4 bases for V and 1 base for J; bases not matched to a gene: 5. Germline V gene data show CDR1 as SGHNT and CDR2 as YYREEE (reference sequence). CDR3 size: 15 residues. CDR3 sequence reads: CASSPGGQGNTEAFF. CDR3 in DNA: TGTGCCAGCAGCCCGGGGGGACAGGGGAACACTGAAGCTTTCTTT.

The chain employs TRBV6-5 and TRBJ2-5, with TRBD1 matching over 7 bases. Trimming took 6 bases from V and 0 from J; bases not matched to a gene: 7. The CDR3 is made up of 15 amino acids. Germline V lookup: CDR1 MNHEY, CDR2 SVGAGI. The CDR3 region is CASSRTGVYQETQYF. CDR3 sequence (DNA): TGTGCCAGCAGCCGGACAGGCGTGTACCAAGAGACCCAGTACTTC.

Written as DNA, the CDR3 is TGTGCCAGCAGTTACTCGACCCGGGGACAGGGGGGTTTTGCAACTAATGAAAAACTGTTTTTT. Translation gives CASSYSTRGQGGFATNEKLFF. The V call is TRBV6-7, the J call TRBJ1-4; 11 positions agree with TRBD1. TRBV6-7 is labeled an ORF, and its function is uncertain. V was pared by 0 bases and J by 0 bases, with 12 bases of the junction left unmatched. The CDR3 spans 21 residues.

This clone has only one observation. V and J are TRBV19 and TRBJ1-2, with TRBD1 identical over 11 bases. Per germline, CDR1 LNHDA and CDR2 SQIVND (reference sequence). V trimming: 5 bases; J trimming: 6 bases; junction bases outside the gene matches: 2. The CDR3 totals 13 residues. Written as DNA, the CDR3 is TGTGCCAGTAGTGGGGGACAGGGGGATGGCTACACCTTC. As protein: CASSGGQGDGYTF.

The chain is built from TRBV5-1 and TRBJ1-2, with D perhaps TRBD1 (6 bases). CDR1 is SGHRS and CDR2 is YFSETQ in the germline V gene. Between the trimmed V and J ends, which lost 0 bases and 6 bases, there was a span of 12 bases. CDR3 length equals 14 residues. CDR3 DNA sequence: TGCGCCAGCAGCTTGGGGGGGCGCGGCGATGGCTACACCTTC. Its translation: CASSLGGRGDGYTF.

V and J are TRBV10-3 and TRBJ2-3, with 9 nucleotides matching TRBD2. With V trimmed by 10 bases and J by 1 base, 9 bases remained unmatched. The CDR3 contains 15 residues. From germline, CDR1 is ENHRY and CDR2 SYGVKD. The DNA of the CDR3 is TGTGCCAGTGGGGTAGCGGGGGTGGGCACAGATACGCAGTATTTT. As protein: CASGVAGVGTDTQYF.

The sample holds one count of this clone. The V gene is TRBV5-1, the J gene TRBJ2-6; the match to TRBD1 covers 7 bases. V dropped 4 bases and J dropped 1; count of bases not matched to a gene: 8. CDR1 and CDR2 from the germline V gene are SGHRS and YFSETQ. The CDR3 extends over 17 amino acids. Here the CDR3 reads CASSPGTAYSGANVLTF. In DNA, the CDR3 is TGCGCCAGCAGCCCGGGGACAGCGTATTCTGGGGCCAACGTCCTGACTTTC. Looking up the rest from reference TRBV5-1 and TRBJ2-6 gives the full variable domain: KAGVTQTPRYLIKTRGQQVTLSCSPISGHRSVSWYQQTPGQGLQFLFEYFSETQRNKGNFPGRFSGRQFSNSRSEMNVSTLELGDSALYLCASSPGTAYSGANVLTFGAGSRLTVL.

The chain recombines TRBV9 with TRBJ1-3; D may be TRBD1 (5 bases). The germline gives CDR1 SGDLS, CDR2 YYNGEE. The CDR3 totals 15 residues. V lost 3 bases and J 0 bases, leaving 10 bases between the germline ends. CDR3 DNA: TGTGCCAGCAGCGGGGGGGGTTTCTCTGGAAACACCATATATTTT. This codes for CASSGGGFSGNTIYF.

The chain carries TRBV11-2 and TRBJ2-7; perhaps TRBD1 as D (6 bases). With 0 bases removed from V and 3 bases from J, the gap between germline ends came to 12 bases. There are 15 residues in the CDR3. CDR1 is SGHAT and CDR2 is FQNNGV in the germline V gene. CDR3 in amino acids: CASSLDRTGYYEQYV. The DNA of the CDR3 is TGTGCCAGCAGCTTAGATCGTACAGGGTACTACGAGCAGTACGTC.

The rearrangement uses TRBV10-2 and TRBJ1-2, with 11 bases lining up with TRBD1. Per the germline V gene, CDR1 is WSHSY and CDR2 is SAAADI. J gave up 6 bases and V 2 bases, and 14 bases lay outside the gene matches. CDR3 length: 18 residues. In nucleotides, the CDR3 is TGCGCCAGCAGTGAGCTACCAACCCTTGGACAGGGGGCGAATGGCTACACCTTC. Its protein product is CASSELPTLGQGANGYTF.

This clone came up once. The CDR3 spells CASSWYRGRTEAFF. DNA for the CDR3: TGCGCCAGCAGCTGGTACAGGGGGCGGACTGAAGCTTTCTTT. The V and J genes are TRBV5-1 and TRBJ1-1; 9 positions match TRBD1. Germline assignment: CDR1 SGHRS and CDR2 YFSETQ. V was pared by 3 bases and J by 5 bases, with 5 bases of the junction left unmatched. This CDR3 comprises 14 residues.

This chain connects TRBV5-4 to TRBJ2-3; D uncertain. Trimming cost V 2 bases and J 0 bases, with 10 bases left between them. The V gene's germline CDR1 is SGHNT and CDR2 YYREEE (reference sequence). The CDR3 runs to 15 residues. The CDR3 is CASSFGSGSTDTQYF. CDR3 DNA sequence: TGTGCCAGCAGCTTTGGGTCAGGAAGCACAGATACGCAGTATTTT.

The chain uses TRBV6-5 and TRBJ2-5; TRBD2 is a possible D gene (6 bases). CDR1 is MNHEY, CDR2 SVGAGI, per germline. V was pared by 11 bases and J by 1 base, with 14 bases between. The CDR3 covers 13 residues. CDR3 sequence (DNA): TGTGCCTGGGGGGTGGGGCCCCAAGAGACCCAGTACTTC. Translated: CAWGVGPQETQYF.

This chain joins TRBV5-8 and TRBJ1-4; possible D gene TRBD1, 6 bases. The germline V and J ends were trimmed by 0 bases and 7 bases, with 16 bases remaining between them. CDR1 SGHTS and CDR2 YDEGEE come from the germline V gene. The CDR3 totals 16 residues. The CDR3: CASSLAEGGASEKLFF. In DNA, the CDR3 is TGTGCCAGCAGCTTGGCCGAGGGGGGGGCGAGTGAAAAACTGTTTTTT.